Following are 4 T cell receptor beta chains from one sample sequenced in a study of metastatic and nonmetastatic thyroid tumors. None of the patients had undergone any treatment ahead of thyroid surgery. TCRdb re-clonotyped the PCR reads through MiXCR. The sample records approximately 37,000 clones, 15% being singletons. Sequenced input: blood. These TCRs come from a male donor with papillary thyroid cancer or a benign thyroid nodule (not recorded which). Some clones in this sample may be carry-over from other donors' samples.

This clone has only a few counts. A much larger clone sits a single nucleotide away, making a read error possible. Here the CDR3 DNA reads TGCGCCCCCCCGTCATGCGAGCAGTACTTC. It yields the protein CAPPSCEQYF. This chain joins TRBV4-3 and TRBJ2-7, with D unclear. The germline V and J ends were trimmed by 11 bases and 6 bases, with 11 bases remaining between them. From germline, CDR1 is LGHNA and CDR2 YSLEER. CDR3 length equals 10 residues.

This clone has just a few counts. The rearrangement uses TRBV10-2 and TRBJ2-5, with D perhaps matching TRBD2 (5 bases). V was shortened by 7 bases and J by 5 bases, with 11 bases between the two germline ends. The CDR3 covers 12 residues. Germline CDR1 is WSHSY and CDR2 is SAAADI. DNA for the CDR3: TGCGCCAGCACCTCATCGGGGGAGACCCAGTACTTC. As protein: CASTSSGETQYF.

At least ten counts were recorded for this clone. V and J are TRBV27 and TRBJ2-5; TRBD1 matches at 7 bases. The V gene's germline CDR1 is MNHEY and CDR2 SMNVEV (reference sequence). V lost 2 bases and J lost 8; bases outside the gene matches: 14. The CDR3 consists of 16 residues. In DNA form, the CDR3 reads TGTGCCAGCAGTTTACTACAACCCGACAGGGTTGAAACCCAGTACTTC. This sequence encodes CASSLLQPDRVETQYF.

This clone was detected once. This rearrangement joins TRBV9 to TRBJ2-1; 14 bases map to TRBD2. V shed 0 bases and J 1 base; nucleotides not matched to a gene: 9. The CDR3 spans 20 residues. Germline assignment: CDR1 SGDLS and CDR2 YYNGEE. Here the CDR3 reads CASSVEGLAGVGGSYNEQFF. CDR3 DNA sequence: TGTGCCAGCAGCGTAGAGGGACTAGCGGGAGTAGGGGGATCCTACAATGAGCAGTTCTTC. The variable domain in full, with the rest retrieved from reference TRBV9 and TRBJ2-1, is DSGVTQTPKHLITATGQRVTLRCSPRSGDLSVYWYQQSLDQGLQFLIQYYNGEERAKGNILERFSAQQFPDLHSELNLSSLELGDSALYFCASSVEGLAGVGGSYNEQFFGPGTRLTVL.